The T cell receptor beta chain under discussion was sequenced for a study of breast tumors, draining lymph nodes, adjacent tissues. Axillary draining lymph nodes of breast cancer patients supplied the node samples. The germline gives CDR1 SGHAT, CDR2 FQNNGV. J gave up 9 bases and V 1 base, and 2 bases lay outside the gene matches. This CDR3 contains 15 residues. General study points: Compared with basal-like, luminal-like tumors shared significantly more repertoire with nontumor tissue. Tumor T cell lymph node origin was a supported hypothesis, not proven.

A single record per CDR3 protein comes from TCRdb applying MiXCR to the multiplex PCR reads. The sample records approximately 210,000 distinct CDR3 sequences, approximately 36% being singletons. This clonotype was found many times. As yet, its antigen is unknown. Material: axillary lymph node tissue. This chain connects TRBV11-2 to TRBJ2-1, with 14 bases lining up with TRBD2. The sequence was obtained from a female donor with breast cancer. Some clones in this sample may be carry-over from other donors' samples. Here the CDR3 reads CASSLAGLAGVEQFF. The DNA for the CDR3 is TGTGCCAGCAGCTTAGCGGGACTAGCGGGAGTTGAGCAGTTCTTC. Filled out from reference TRBV11-2 and TRBJ2-1, the complete variable domain reads EAGVAQSPRYKIIEKRQSVAFWCNPISGHATLYWYQQILGQGPKLLIQFQNNGVVDDSQLPKDRFSAERLKGVDSTLKIQPAKLEDSAVYLCASSLAGLAGVEQFFGPGTRLTVL.